This TCR beta chain was captured by sequencing in a study of OX40 agonist ivuxolimab in advanced cancers. The CDR3 is made up of 15 amino acids. Germline V gives CDR1 ENHRY, CDR2 SYGVKD. The V end was cut by 8 bases, the J end by 5 bases, with 21 bases between. Repertoires were generated with immunoSEQ multiplex PCR, while TCRdb's copy carries only in-frame clones and drops some. The sample lists some 25,000 clones, roughly 78% occurring once. V gene TRBV10-3 combines with J gene TRBJ1-1; D is perhaps TRBD1 (6 bases). The receptor's source is an adult with an advanced solid tumor such as melanoma, head and neck, liver or kidney cancer. Specimen: CD4+ or CD8+ T cells sorted from blood, collected in a trial of the OX40 agonist ivuxolimab. In nucleotides, the CDR3 is TGTGCCATCGGCCGCTCTGGGGGGCTAGAAACTGAAGCTTTCTTT. It is translated as CAIGRSGGLETEAFF.